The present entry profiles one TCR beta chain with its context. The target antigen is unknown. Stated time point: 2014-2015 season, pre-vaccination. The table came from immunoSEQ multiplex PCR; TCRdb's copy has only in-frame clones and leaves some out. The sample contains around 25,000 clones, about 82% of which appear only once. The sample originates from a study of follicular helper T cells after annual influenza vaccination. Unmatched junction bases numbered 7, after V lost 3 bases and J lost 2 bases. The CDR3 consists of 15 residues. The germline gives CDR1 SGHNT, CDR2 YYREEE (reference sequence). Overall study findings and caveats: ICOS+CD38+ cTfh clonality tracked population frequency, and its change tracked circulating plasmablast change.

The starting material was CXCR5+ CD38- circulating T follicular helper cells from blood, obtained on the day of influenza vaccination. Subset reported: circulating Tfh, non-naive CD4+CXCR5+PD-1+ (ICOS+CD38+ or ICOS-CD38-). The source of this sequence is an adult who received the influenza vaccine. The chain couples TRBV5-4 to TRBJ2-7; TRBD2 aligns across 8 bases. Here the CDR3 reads CASSSGPGGAYEQYF. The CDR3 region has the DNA TGTGCCAGCAGCTCCGGACCCGGGGGGGCCTACGAGCAGTACTTC.